The 18 T cell receptor beta chains given below trace back to one sample, sequenced in a study of T cell repertoires in cytomegalovirus infection. A single record per CDR3 protein comes from TCRdb applying MiXCR to the reads. The data hold 150,000 to 160,000 distinct CDR3 sequences, with about a quarter observed a single time. Material: PBMCs. These receptors originate from a human donor in good health (CMV status not recorded). Some clones in this sample may be carry-over from other donors' samples.

This clonotype was picked up a small number of times. This could be a read error, since a much larger clone is one nucleotide away. CDR3 protein: CASSDNEQFF. CDR3 sequence (DNA): TGTGCCAGCAGTGACAATGAGCAGTTCTTC. This chain uses TRBV2 with TRBJ2-1; D uncertain. Germline loops: CDR1 SNHLY, CDR2 FYNNEI. V was shortened by 3 bases and J by 6 bases, with 0 bases between the two germline ends. The CDR3 extends over 10 amino acids.

The chain uses TRBV19 and TRBJ1-2; a weak D match, TRBD1 (5 bases). This CDR3 region has 14 residues. Germline V gene sequence: CDR1 LNHDA, CDR2 SQIVND (reference sequence). V was cut by 9 bases and J by 5 bases, with 19 bases left in between. The CDR3 loop is CASQNRDGLYGYTF. In DNA form, the CDR3 reads TGTGCCAGCCAGAATCGGGACGGATTATATGGCTACACCTTC.

The chain links TRBV7-9 to TRBJ1-2; tentatively, D is TRBD1 (5 bases). The V gene lost 5 bases and the J gene lost 8 bases, with 21 bases spanning the gap. CDR1 is SEHNR, CDR2 FQNEAQ, per germline (reference sequence). The CDR3 extends over 15 amino acids. CDR3 DNA: TGTGCCAGCAGCCGTCGTGGGGGGGAAGGAAGCGGCTACACCTTC. Protein: CASSRRGGEGSGYTF. Variable domain in full (rest from reference TRBV7-9 and TRBJ1-2): DTGVSQNPRHKITKRGQNVTFRCDPISEHNRLYWYRQTLGQGPEFLTYFQNEAQLEKSRLLSDRFSAERPKGSFSTLEIQRTEQGDSAMYLCASSRRGGEGSGYTFGSGTRLTVV.

In its sample, this clonotype was seen many times. The V gene is TRBV5-4, the J gene TRBJ1-6; 8 bases are a match to TRBD1. Germline lookup yields CDR1 SGHNT and CDR2 YYREEE (reference sequence). The CDR3 loop spans 14 amino acids. J lost 7 bases, V lost 4 bases, and 4 bases had no gene match. CDR3 loop: CASSPGQANSPLHF. CDR3 coding DNA: TGTGCCAGCAGCCCGGGACAGGCAAATTCACCCCTCCACTTT.

The table lists this clonotype with many counts. V and J are TRBV6-2 or TRBV6-3 and TRBJ2-1; 10 bases fit TRBD2. Germline V gene data show CDR1 as MNHEY and CDR2 as SVGEGT. J was trimmed by 9 bases and V by 5 bases; bases with no gene match: 10. This CDR3 is built from 15 residues. The CDR3 coding sequence is TGTGCCAGCAGTAACGGGCTAGCGGGAGTTAGTGAGCAGTTCTTC. This codes for CASSNGLAGVSEQFF.

This clonotype appeared a few times. For the CDR3, the DNA is TGTGCCAGCAGTATCGGGGTTTCATACGAGCAGTACTTC. This codes for CASSIGVSYEQYF. The V gene is TRBV6-5, the J gene TRBJ2-7; weak D call: TRBD2 (5 bases). Germline CDR1 is MNHEY and CDR2 is SVGAGI. Trimming shortened V by 5 bases and J by 4 bases, and 12 bases separated the two germline ends. CDR3 length: 13 residues.

This clonotype was detected ten times or more. This chain uses TRBV7-9 with TRBJ1-2; D perhaps matches TRBD1 (6 bases). Germline assignment: CDR1 SEHNR and CDR2 FQNEAQ (reference sequence). The V gene lost 1 base and the J gene lost 0 bases, with 18 bases spanning the gap. The CDR3 totals 18 residues. CDR3 region: CASSLVGPRTATNYGYTF. CDR3 nucleotide sequence: TGTGCCAGCAGCTTAGTTGGCCCTCGGACAGCGACTAACTATGGCTACACCTTC.

The rearrangement uses TRBV20-1 and TRBJ2-3, with 9 bases that match TRBD2. The V and J ends lost 0 bases and 3 bases, in that order; junction bases with no gene match: 4. The CDR3 consists of 15 residues. Germline CDR1 reads DFQATT; CDR2 reads SNEGSKA (reference sequence). CDR3 loop: CSARDPSGRTDTQYF. CDR3 DNA: TGCAGTGCTAGAGACCCCAGCGGGAGGACAGATACGCAGTATTTT.

In this sample, this clonotype turned up many times. V gene TRBV7-8 combines with J gene TRBJ1-1; D gene unclear. Trimming left V 2 bases short and J 6 bases short, with 13 bases between. The CDR3 covers 14 residues. Germline V gives CDR1 SGHVS, CDR2 FQNEAQ. This chain's CDR3 is CASSLTRGFAEAFF. CDR3 nucleotide sequence: TGTGCCAGCAGCTTAACACGGGGTTTCGCTGAAGCTTTCTTT.

The chain combines TRBV3-1 with TRBJ2-7; 15 nucleotides match TRBD2. The CDR3 runs 16 residues. CDR1 and CDR2 from the germline V gene are LGHDT and YNNKEL (reference sequence). V dropped 4 bases and J dropped 0; count of bases not matched to a gene: 1. CDR3 nucleotides: TGTGCCAGCAGCCTGGGACTAGCGGGAGGCTCCTACGAGCAGTACTTC. This encodes CASSLGLAGGSYEQYF.

This clonotype was counted once. This chain links TRBV28 with TRBJ1-2; 8 bases are a match to TRBD1. The CDR3 is 15 amino acids. J gave up 6 bases and V 5 bases, and 11 bases lay outside the gene matches. Germline V gene lookup returns CDR1 MDHEN and CDR2 SYDVKM. CDR3 region: CASSPADRENNGYTF. The CDR3 DNA follows: TGTGCCAGCAGTCCCGCGGACAGGGAAAACAATGGCTACACCTTC.

The V and J genes are TRBV19 and TRBJ1-1; 8 bases are shared with TRBD1. Germline V lookup: CDR1 LNHDA, CDR2 SQIVND (reference sequence). The CDR3 is made up of 14 amino acids. The V segment lost 4 bases and the J segment 2 bases; nucleotides outside the gene matches: 3. The CDR3 nucleotides are TGTGCCAGTAGTAGGGGGACAGGAAACACTGAAGCTTTCTTT. Its translation is CASSRGTGNTEAFF. Using reference TRBV19 and TRBJ1-1 for the parts outside the CDR3, the full variable domain is DGGITQSPKYLFRKEGQNVTLSCEQNLNHDAMYWYRQDPGQGLRLIYYSQIVNDFQKGDIAEGYSVSREKKESFPLTVTSAQKNPTAFYLCASSRGTGNTEAFFGQGTRLTVV.

This clonotype was observed a handful of times. This chain uses TRBV6-2 or TRBV6-3 with TRBJ1-1; the match to TRBD1 covers 7 bases. The germline CDR1 and CDR2 sequences are MNHEY and SVGEGT. The CDR3 has 13 amino acids. Trimming took 6 bases from V and 4 from J; bases not matched to a gene: 5. The CDR3 DNA reads TGTGCCAGCAGCCCACAGGGGAGCACTGAAGCTTTCTTT. It translates to CASSPQGSTEAFF.

This clonotype has just a few counts. The chain carries TRBV7-6 and TRBJ1-2; D gene unclear. Germline V lookup: CDR1 SGHVS, CDR2 FNYEAQ. Trimming removed 1 base at V and 5 bases at J, with 5 bases between. This CDR3 is 12 amino acids long. CDR3 region: CASSLDQYGYTF. CDR3 nucleotide sequence: TGTGCCAGCAGCTTAGATCAGTATGGCTACACCTTC.

The chain has TRBV7-3 and TRBJ1-1; TRBD1 aligns across 11 bases. Germline CDR1 reads SGHTA; CDR2 reads FQGTGA. Trimming removed 0 bases from V and 6 bases from J; junction bases left unmatched: 3. CDR3 length: 15 residues. The CDR3 protein is CASSLTPGQGAEAFF. CDR3 DNA: TGTGCCAGCAGCTTAACGCCGGGACAGGGGGCTGAAGCTTTCTTT. The full variable domain, in which reference TRBV7-3 and TRBJ1-1 provide the parts outside the CDR3, is GAGVSQTPSNKVTEKGKYVELRCDPISGHTALYWYRQSLGQGPEFLIYFQGTGAADDSGLPNDRFFAVRPEGSVSTLKIQRTERGDSAVYLCASSLTPGQGAEAFFGQGTRLTVV.

The rearrangement links TRBV20-1 to TRBJ2-7; TRBD1 matches 7 bases. Unmatched junction bases numbered 7, after V lost 5 bases and J lost 3 bases. Per the germline V gene, CDR1 is DFQATT and CDR2 is SNEGSKA (reference sequence). This CDR3 is 13 amino acids long. CDR3 loop: CSAGGDSNYEQYF. As DNA, the CDR3 is TGCAGTGCTGGTGGGGACAGCAACTACGAGCAGTACTTC.

J is TRBJ2-7 and V is TRBV7-9; D gene unclear. The germline V gene has CDR1 SEHNR and CDR2 FQNEAQ (reference sequence). The CDR3 has 13 residues. V gave up 5 bases and J gave up 1 base, with 9 bases separating them. DNA of the CDR3: TGTGCCAGCAGCGGCGGCGCGTCCTACGAGCAGTACTTC. This translates into CASSGGASYEQYF.

This clonotype was recorded at least ten times. The chain employs TRBV10-3 and TRBJ1-5, with D possibly being TRBD1 (6 bases). CDR3 length: 16 amino acids. Trimming left V 3 bases short and J 0 bases short, with 12 bases between. Germline V gene lookup returns CDR1 ENHRY and CDR2 SYGVKD. The DNA of the CDR3 is TGTGCCATCAGTGATGACAGGTTCCATAGCAATCAGCCCCAGCATTTT. This gives the protein CAISDDRFHSNQPQHF.